What follows are 14 T cell receptor beta chains derived from one specimen sequenced in a study of cytomegalovirus exposure and HLA in healthy donors. PCR primers comprised 60 Vbeta and 13 Jbeta primers. Here immunoSEQ multiplex PCR was the method, and the copy in TCRdb shows in-frame clones only, minus some. This sample's table reports about 110,000 clones. The sequenced material came from PBMCs. The receptors were gathered from a man younger than 45 in good health and CMV-seronegative.

The CDR3: CASSEIVYEQYF. The CDR3 DNA reads as TGTGCCAGCAGTGAAATAGTCTACGAGCAGTACTTC. The chain is built from TRBV2 and TRBJ2-7; D remains unclear. In germline, CDR1 is SNHLY, CDR2 FYNNEI. This CDR3 is built from 12 residues. Trimming removed 2 bases from V and 3 bases from J, with 5 bases in between.

The genes are TRBV12-5 and TRBJ2-6; D may be TRBD1 (5 bases). Per germline, CDR1 LGHNT and CDR2 FRNRAP. This CDR3 is 18 amino acids long. Trimming cost V 2 bases and J 1 base, with 15 bases left between them. CDR3 DNA sequence: TGTGCTAGTGGTTTGAGCGCAGGGTTAGGATCTGGGGCCAACGTCCTGACTTTC. Protein product: CASGLSAGLGSGANVLTF.

The V gene is TRBV9, the J gene TRBJ1-6, with D perhaps TRBD1 (5 bases). Per germline, CDR1 SGDLS and CDR2 YYNGEE. The ends were cut back, 2 bases at V and 6 bases at J, with 12 bases in the middle. The CDR3 is 15 amino acids. The chain's CDR3 is CASSVDGHGNSPLHF. The CDR3 DNA reads as TGTGCCAGCAGCGTTGACGGACACGGTAATTCACCCCTCCACTTT.

The V and J genes are TRBV5-1 and TRBJ2-7; TRBD2 agrees at 12 bases. The CDR3 consists of 15 residues. J was trimmed by 7 bases and V by 4 bases; bases with no gene match: 9. CDR1 and CDR2 (germline): SGHRS, YFSETQ. The DNA of the CDR3 is TGCGCCAGCAGCAGCCTAGCGGGGGGGCCGGTTGAGCAGTACTTC. Residues: CASSSLAGGPVEQYF.

The V and J genes are TRBV2 and TRBJ2-2, with D perhaps TRBD1 (6 bases). This CDR3 comprises 12 residues. Trimming cost V 7 bases and J 8 bases, with 11 bases left between them. Germline-derived CDR1 and CDR2 are SNHLY and FYNNEI. In nucleotides, the CDR3 is TGTGCCAGCACTACAGGGAGTGGGGAGCTGTTTTTT. This sequence encodes CASTTGSGELFF. Together with reference TRBV2 and TRBJ2-2, the CDR3 gives the full variable domain: EPEVTQTPSHQVTQMGQEVILRCVPISNHLYFYWYRQILGQKVEFLVSFYNNEISEKSEIFDDQFSVERPDGSNFTLKIRSTKLEDSAMYFCASTTGSGELFFGEGSRLTVL.

V gene TRBV7-9 combines with J gene TRBJ2-3; D gene uncertain. Germline-derived CDR1 and CDR2 are SEHNR and FQNEAQ (reference sequence). V dropped 1 base and J dropped 2 bases, with 13 bases sitting between them. This CDR3 has 16 amino acids. CDR3: CASSLVTLVHTDTQYF. In DNA, the CDR3 is TGTGCCAGCAGCTTAGTCACTTTAGTCCACACAGATACGCAGTATTTT.

This rearrangement joins TRBV7-9 to TRBJ2-7; D remains unclear. Germline lookup yields CDR1 SEHNR and CDR2 FQNEAQ (reference sequence). This CDR3 spans 14 amino acids. V was shortened by 3 bases and J by 3 bases, with 12 bases between the two germline ends. The CDR3 sequence is CASSFGQTSYEQYF. The DNA for the CDR3 is TGTGCCAGCAGCTTTGGGCAGACCAGCTACGAGCAGTACTTC.

The chain recombines TRBV9 with TRBJ1-4, with D maybe TRBD1 (6 bases). Looked up from germline, CDR1 is SGDLS and CDR2 is YYNGEE. CDR3 length: 16 amino acids. V gave up 3 bases and J gave up 8 bases, with 20 bases separating them. This CDR3 reads CASSGAGGGKNEKLFF. The CDR3 DNA is TGTGCCAGCAGCGGAGCGGGAGGGGGGAAGAACGAAAAACTGTTTTTT.

The V call is TRBV15, the J call TRBJ1-2; D gene ambiguous. The V end lost 5 bases, the J end lost 4 bases, and 17 bases lay between the germline ends. CDR1 and CDR2 from the germline V gene are LNHNV and YYDKDF (reference sequence). This CDR3 comprises 15 residues. The CDR3 DNA is TGTGCCACCAGCCCGGACGGGAGGATAGGCTATGGCTACACCTTC. This sequence encodes CATSPDGRIGYGYTF.

The rearrangement joins TRBV19 to TRBJ1-3, with unresolved D. The CDR3 loop spans 14 amino acids. Trimming removed 6 bases at V and 0 bases at J, with 9 bases between. CDR1 LNHDA and CDR2 SQIVND come from the germline V gene (reference sequence). CDR3 coding DNA: TGTGCCAGTAGCGGGTCCACCTCTGGAAACACCATATATTTT. This encodes CASSGSTSGNTIYF.

The chain carries TRBV19 and TRBJ1-1; the match to TRBD1 covers 10 bases. This CDR3 has 13 amino acids. V shed 10 bases, J shed 5 bases, and the junction held 7 bases outside the gene matches. In germline, CDR1 is LNHDA, CDR2 SQIVND (reference sequence). The CDR3 protein is CATLDRGWTEAFF. DNA for the CDR3: TGTGCCACCCTGGACAGGGGGTGGACTGAAGCTTTCTTT.

Here the CDR3 DNA reads TGTGCCAGTCGGACAGGGGGCGCGAACTATGGCTACACCTTC. Translating gives CASRTGGANYGYTF. The rearrangement joins TRBV19 to TRBJ1-2; 11 positions agree with TRBD1. V trimming: 8 bases; J trimming: 2 bases; junction bases outside the gene matches: 4. Germline V gene data show CDR1 as LNHDA and CDR2 as SQIVND (reference sequence). CDR3 length: 14 amino acids.

The chain joins TRBV6-5 to TRBJ1-5, with TRBD1 as a possible D gene (5 bases). Germline V gene data show CDR1 as MNHEY and CDR2 as SVGAGI. The CDR3 spans 14 residues. The V gene lost 6 bases and the J gene lost 2 bases, with 11 bases spanning the gap. The CDR3 DNA sequence: TGTGCCAGCAGCCCGGGACTGGGCAATCAGCCCCAGCATTTT. It translates to CASSPGLGNQPQHF.

CDR3 protein: CATSRDLRGRVVNTEAFF. The CDR3 DNA sequence: TGTGCCACCAGCAGAGATCTGCGGGGGCGAGTAGTGAACACTGAAGCTTTCTTT. The chain employs TRBV15 and TRBJ1-1; tentatively, D is TRBD1 (6 bases). Trimming cost V 0 bases and J 0 bases, with 17 bases left between them. The germline V gene encodes CDR1 LNHNV and CDR2 YYDKDF (reference sequence). CDR3 size: 18 residues.